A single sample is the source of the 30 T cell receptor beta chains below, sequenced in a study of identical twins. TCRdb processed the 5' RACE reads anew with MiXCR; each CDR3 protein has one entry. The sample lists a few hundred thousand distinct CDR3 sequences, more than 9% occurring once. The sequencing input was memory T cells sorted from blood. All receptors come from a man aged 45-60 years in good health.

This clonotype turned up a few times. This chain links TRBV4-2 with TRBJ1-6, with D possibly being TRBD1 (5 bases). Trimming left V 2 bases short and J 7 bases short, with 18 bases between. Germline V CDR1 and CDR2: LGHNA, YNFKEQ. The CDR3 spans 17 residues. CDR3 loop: CASSQPIRGTSNSPLHF. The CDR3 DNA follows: TGTGCCAGCAGCCAACCCATCCGGGGGACTTCCAATTCACCCCTCCACTTT.

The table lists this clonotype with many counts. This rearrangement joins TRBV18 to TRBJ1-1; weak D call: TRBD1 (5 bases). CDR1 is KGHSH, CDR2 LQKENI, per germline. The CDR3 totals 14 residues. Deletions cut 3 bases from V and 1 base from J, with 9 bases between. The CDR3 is CASSPSGANTEAFF. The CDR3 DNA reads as TGTGCCAGCTCACCTTCCGGGGCGAACACTGAAGCTTTCTTT.

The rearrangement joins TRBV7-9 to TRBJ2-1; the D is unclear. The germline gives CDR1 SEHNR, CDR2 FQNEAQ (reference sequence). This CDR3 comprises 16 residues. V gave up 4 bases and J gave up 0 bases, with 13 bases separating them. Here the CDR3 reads CASSSIMGSSYNEQFF. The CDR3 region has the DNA TGTGCCAGCAGCTCCATAATGGGAAGCTCCTACAATGAGCAGTTCTTC.

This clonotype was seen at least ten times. CDR3 coding DNA: TGTGCCAGCAGTTTCTGGGAGGCCTACGAGCAGTACTTC. This translates into CASSFWEAYEQYF. This chain connects TRBV12-3 or TRBV12-4 to TRBJ2-7; D possibly corresponds to TRBD2 (6 bases). V lost 3 bases to trimming and J lost 2 bases, with 8 bases between them. The CDR3 totals 13 residues.

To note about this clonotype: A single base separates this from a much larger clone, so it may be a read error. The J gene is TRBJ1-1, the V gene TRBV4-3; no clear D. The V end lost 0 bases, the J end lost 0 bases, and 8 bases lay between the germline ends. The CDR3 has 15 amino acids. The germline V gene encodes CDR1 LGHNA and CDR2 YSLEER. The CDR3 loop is CASSQDDQVNTEAFF. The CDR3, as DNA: TGCGCCAGCAGCCAAGATGATCAAGTGAACACTGAAGCTTTCTTT.

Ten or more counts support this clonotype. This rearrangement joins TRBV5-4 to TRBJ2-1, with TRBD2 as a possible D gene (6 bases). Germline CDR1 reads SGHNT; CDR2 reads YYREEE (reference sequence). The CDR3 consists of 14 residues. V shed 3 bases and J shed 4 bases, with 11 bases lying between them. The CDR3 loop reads CASSWGVGYNEQFF. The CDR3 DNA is TGTGCCAGCAGCTGGGGGGTAGGGTACAATGAGCAGTTCTTC.

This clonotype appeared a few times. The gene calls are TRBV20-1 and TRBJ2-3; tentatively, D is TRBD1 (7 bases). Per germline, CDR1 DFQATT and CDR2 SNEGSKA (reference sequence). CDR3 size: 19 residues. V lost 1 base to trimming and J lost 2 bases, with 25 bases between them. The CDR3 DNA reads TGCAGTGCTAGAGCTCCCCGGGCGGGACAGAGAGGAGTCACAGATACGCAGTATTTT. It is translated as CSARAPRAGQRGVTDTQYF.

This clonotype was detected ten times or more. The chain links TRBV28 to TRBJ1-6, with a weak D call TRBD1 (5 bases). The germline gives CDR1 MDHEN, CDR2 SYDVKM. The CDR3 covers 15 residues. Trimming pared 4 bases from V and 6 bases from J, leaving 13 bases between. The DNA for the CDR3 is TGTGCCAGCAGTTCTGTGGGACGGGTTAATTCACCCCTCCACTTT. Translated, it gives CASSSVGRVNSPLHF. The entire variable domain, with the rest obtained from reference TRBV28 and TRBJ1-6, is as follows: DVKVTQSSRYLVKRTGEKVFLECVQDMDHENMFWYRQDPGLGLRLIYFSYDVKMKEKGDIPEGYSVSREKKERFSLILESASTNQTSMYLCASSSVGRVNSPLHFGNGTRLTVT.

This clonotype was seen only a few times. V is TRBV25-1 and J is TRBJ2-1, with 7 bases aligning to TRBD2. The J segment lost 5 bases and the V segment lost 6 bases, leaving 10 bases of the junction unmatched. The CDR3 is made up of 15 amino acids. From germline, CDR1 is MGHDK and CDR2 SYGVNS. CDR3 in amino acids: CASSQASGWDNEQFF. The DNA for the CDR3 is TGTGCCAGCAGCCAGGCTAGCGGCTGGGACAATGAGCAGTTCTTC.

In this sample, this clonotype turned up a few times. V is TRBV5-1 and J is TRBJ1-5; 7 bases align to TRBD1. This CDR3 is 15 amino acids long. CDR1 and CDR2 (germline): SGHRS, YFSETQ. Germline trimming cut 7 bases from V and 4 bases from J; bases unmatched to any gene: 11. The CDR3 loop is CASSSTGIGNQPQHF. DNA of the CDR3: TGCGCCAGCTCTTCGACAGGGATTGGGAATCAGCCCCAGCATTTT.

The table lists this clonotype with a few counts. The CDR3 here is CSASSLSGNEQFF. The DNA for the CDR3 is TGCAGTGCTAGTAGCTTATCGGGAAATGAGCAGTTCTTC. This rearrangement joins TRBV20-1 to TRBJ2-1; D might be TRBD2 (5 bases). V dropped 3 bases and J dropped 7 bases, with 13 bases sitting between them. The CDR3 loop spans 13 amino acids. Germline CDR1 is DFQATT and CDR2 is SNEGSKA (reference sequence).

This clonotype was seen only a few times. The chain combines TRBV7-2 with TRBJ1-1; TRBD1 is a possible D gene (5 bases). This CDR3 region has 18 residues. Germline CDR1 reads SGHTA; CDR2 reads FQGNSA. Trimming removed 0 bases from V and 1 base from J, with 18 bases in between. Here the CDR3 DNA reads TGTGCCAGCAGCTTAGCGCAGGCAGGGCGGTCCCAGAACACTGAAGCTTTCTTT. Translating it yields CASSLAQAGRSQNTEAFF.

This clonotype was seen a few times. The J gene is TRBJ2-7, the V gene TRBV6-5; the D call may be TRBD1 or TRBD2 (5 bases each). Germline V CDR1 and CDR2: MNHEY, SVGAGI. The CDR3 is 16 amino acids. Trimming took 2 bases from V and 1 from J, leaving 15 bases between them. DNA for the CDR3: TGTGCCAGCAGTTACACGAGGGGACCGAATTCCTACGAGCAGTACTTC. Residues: CASSYTRGPNSYEQYF.

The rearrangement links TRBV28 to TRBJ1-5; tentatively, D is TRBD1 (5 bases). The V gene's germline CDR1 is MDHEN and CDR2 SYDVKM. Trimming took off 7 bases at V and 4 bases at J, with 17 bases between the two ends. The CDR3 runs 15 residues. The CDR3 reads CASKPTGAANQPQHF. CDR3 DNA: TGTGCCAGCAAACCTACTGGGGCAGCGAATCAGCCCCAGCATTTT.

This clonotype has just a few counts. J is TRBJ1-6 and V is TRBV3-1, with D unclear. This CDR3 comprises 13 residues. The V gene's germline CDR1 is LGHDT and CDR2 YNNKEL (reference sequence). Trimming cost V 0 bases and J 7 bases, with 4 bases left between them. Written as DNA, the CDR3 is TGTGCCAGCAGCCAAGATTTGAATTCACCCCTCCACTTT. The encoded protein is CASSQDLNSPLHF.

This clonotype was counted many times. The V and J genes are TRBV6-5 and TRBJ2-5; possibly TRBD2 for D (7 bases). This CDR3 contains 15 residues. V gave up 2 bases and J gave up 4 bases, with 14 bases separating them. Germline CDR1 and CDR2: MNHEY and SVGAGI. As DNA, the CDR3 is TGTGCCAGCAGTTACACAGGGTGGGGGGGAGAGACCCAGTACTTC. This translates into CASSYTGWGGETQYF.

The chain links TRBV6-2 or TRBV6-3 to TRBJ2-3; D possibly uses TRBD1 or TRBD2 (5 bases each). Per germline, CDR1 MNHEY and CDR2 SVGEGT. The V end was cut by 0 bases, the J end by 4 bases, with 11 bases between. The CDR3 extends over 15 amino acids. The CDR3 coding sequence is TGTGCCAGCAGTTACTCGAGGGGTTCGGCAGATACGCAGTATTTT. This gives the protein CASSYSRGSADTQYF.

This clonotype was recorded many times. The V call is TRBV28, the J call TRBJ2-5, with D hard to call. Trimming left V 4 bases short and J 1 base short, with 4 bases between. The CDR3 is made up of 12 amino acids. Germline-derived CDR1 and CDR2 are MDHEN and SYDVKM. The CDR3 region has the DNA TGTGCCAGCAGTTCTATCCAAGAGACCCAGTACTTC. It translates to CASSSIQETQYF. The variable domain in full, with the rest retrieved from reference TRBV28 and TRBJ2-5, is DVKVTQSSRYLVKRTGEKVFLECVQDMDHENMFWYRQDPGLGLRLIYFSYDVKMKEKGDIPEGYSVSREKKERFSLILESASTNQTSMYLCASSSIQETQYFGPGTRLLVL.

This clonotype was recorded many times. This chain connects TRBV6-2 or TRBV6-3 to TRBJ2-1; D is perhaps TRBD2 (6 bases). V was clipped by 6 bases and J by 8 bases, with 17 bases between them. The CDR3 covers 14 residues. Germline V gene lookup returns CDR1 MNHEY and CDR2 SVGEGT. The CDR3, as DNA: TGTGCCAGCAGCCTTGGGGGGTTTGTCGATGAGCAGTTCTTC. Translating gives CASSLGGFVDEQFF.

CDR3 DNA sequence: TGTGCCAGCAGGAGGGGACAGGGGGAGTGGGAGACCCAGTACTTC. Translating gives CASRRGQGEWETQYF. This chain links TRBV11-2 with TRBJ2-5; 11 bases align to TRBD1. The CDR3 extends over 15 amino acids. With V trimmed by 6 bases and J by 5 bases, 8 bases remained unmatched. The germline V gene has CDR1 SGHAT and CDR2 FQNNGV.

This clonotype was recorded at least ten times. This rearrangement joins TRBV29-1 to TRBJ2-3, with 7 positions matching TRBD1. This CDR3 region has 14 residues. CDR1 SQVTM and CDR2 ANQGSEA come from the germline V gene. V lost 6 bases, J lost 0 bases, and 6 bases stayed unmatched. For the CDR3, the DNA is TGCAGCGTGGGACAGCCCGCTAGCACAGATACGCAGTATTTT. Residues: CSVGQPASTDTQYF.

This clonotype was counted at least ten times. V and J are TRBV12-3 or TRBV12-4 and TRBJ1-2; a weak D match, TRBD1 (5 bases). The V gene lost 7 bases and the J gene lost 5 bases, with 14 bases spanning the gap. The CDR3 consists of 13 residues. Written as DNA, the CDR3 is TGTGCCAGCATTCAGGGAGTCGGATATGGCTACACCTTC. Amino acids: CASIQGVGYGYTF.

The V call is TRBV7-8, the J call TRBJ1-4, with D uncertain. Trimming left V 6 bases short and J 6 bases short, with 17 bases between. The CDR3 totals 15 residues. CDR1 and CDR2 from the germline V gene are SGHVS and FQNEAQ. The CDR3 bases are TGTGCCAGCAGTCCCCGGAGACTTTGGTATGAAAAACTGTTTTTT. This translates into CASSPRRLWYEKLFF. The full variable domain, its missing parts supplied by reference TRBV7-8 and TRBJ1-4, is GAGVSQSPRYKVAKRGQDVALRCDPISGHVSLFWYQQALGQGPEFLTYFQNEAQLDKSGLPSDRFFAERPEGSVSTLKIQRTQQEDSAVYLCASSPRRLWYEKLFFGSGTQLSVL.

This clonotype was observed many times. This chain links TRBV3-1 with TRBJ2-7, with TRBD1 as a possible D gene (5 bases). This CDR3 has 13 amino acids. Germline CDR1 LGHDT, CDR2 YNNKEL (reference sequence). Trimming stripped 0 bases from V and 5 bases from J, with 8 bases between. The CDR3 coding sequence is TGTGCCAGCAGCCAAGATGACAGACACGAGCAGTACTTC. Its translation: CASSQDDRHEQYF.

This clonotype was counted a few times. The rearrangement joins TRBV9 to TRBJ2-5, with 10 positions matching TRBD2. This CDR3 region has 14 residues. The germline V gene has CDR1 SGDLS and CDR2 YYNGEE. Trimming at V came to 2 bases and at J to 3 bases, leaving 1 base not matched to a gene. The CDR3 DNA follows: TGTGCCAGCAGCGTTGGACTAGCGGAAGAGACCCAGTACTTC. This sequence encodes CASSVGLAEETQYF.

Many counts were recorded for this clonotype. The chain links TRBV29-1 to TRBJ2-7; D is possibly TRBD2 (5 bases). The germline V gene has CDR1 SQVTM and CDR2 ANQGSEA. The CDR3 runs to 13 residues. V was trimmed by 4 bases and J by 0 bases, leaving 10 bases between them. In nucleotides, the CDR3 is TGCAGCGTTGGGAGGTCGAGCTCCTACGAGCAGTACTTC. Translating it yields CSVGRSSSYEQYF.

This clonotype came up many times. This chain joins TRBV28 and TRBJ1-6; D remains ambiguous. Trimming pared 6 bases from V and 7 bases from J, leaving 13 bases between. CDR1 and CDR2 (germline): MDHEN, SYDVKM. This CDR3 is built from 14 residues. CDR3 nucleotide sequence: TGTGCCAGCAGAGGTTTGGAAGGAAATTCACCCCTCCACTTT. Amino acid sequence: CASRGLEGNSPLHF. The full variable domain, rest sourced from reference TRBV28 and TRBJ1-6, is DVKVTQSSRYLVKRTGEKVFLECVQDMDHENMFWYRQDPGLGLRLIYFSYDVKMKEKGDIPEGYSVSREKKERFSLILESASTNQTSMYLCASRGLEGNSPLHFGNGTRLTVT.

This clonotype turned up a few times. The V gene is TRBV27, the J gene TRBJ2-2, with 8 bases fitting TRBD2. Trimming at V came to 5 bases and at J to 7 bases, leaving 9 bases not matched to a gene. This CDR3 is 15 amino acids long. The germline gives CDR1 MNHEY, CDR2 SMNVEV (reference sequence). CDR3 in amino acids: CASSQGLGTVGELFF. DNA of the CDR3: TGTGCCAGCAGTCAGGGACTAGGCACGGTCGGGGAGCTGTTTTTT.

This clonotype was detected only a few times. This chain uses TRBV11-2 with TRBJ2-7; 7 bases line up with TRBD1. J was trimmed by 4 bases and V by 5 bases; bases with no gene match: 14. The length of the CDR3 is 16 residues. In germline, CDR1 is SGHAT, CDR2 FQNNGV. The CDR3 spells CASSPRLGGAGYEQYF. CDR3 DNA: TGTGCCAGCAGCCCTAGGCTAGGGGGCGCAGGTTACGAGCAGTACTTC.

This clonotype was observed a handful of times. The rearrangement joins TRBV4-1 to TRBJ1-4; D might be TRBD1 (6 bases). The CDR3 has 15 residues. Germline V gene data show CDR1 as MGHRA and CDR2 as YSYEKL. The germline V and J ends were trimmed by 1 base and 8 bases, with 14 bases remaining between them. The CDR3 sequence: CASSQGAGGREKLFF. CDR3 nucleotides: TGCGCCAGCAGCCAAGGGGCCGGGGGCAGGGAAAAACTGTTTTTT.